These 10 T cell receptor beta chains came from one sample sequenced in a study of blood T cell repertoires in COVID-19. Measured with immunoSEQ multiplex PCR; TCRdb has only the in-frame clones, and not every one. Here the sample spans tens of thousands of clones, approximately 77% being singletons. The source material was peripheral blood. These receptors were obtained from a human donor in a cohort sampled during active COVID-19.

This clone was seen only once. The J gene is TRBJ1-4, the V gene TRBV5-4; possible D gene TRBD1, 5 bases. There are 13 residues in the CDR3. CDR1 and CDR2 from the germline V gene are SGHNT and YYREEE (reference sequence). Trimming pared 1 base from V and 8 bases from J, leaving 9 bases between. The CDR3 DNA reads as TGTGCCAGCAGCTTGCGGGGGGAGGAAAAACTGTTTTTT. Protein: CASSLRGEEKLFF. The complete variable domain, with remaining parts taken from reference TRBV5-4 and TRBJ1-4, reads ETGVTQSPTHLIKTRGQQVTLRCSSQSGHNTVSWYQQALGQGPQFIFQYYREEENGRGNFPPRFSGLQFPNYSSELNVNALELDDSALYLCASSLRGEEKLFFGSGTQLSVL.

This clone appeared a single time. The chain is built from TRBV4-1 and TRBJ1-4, with a tentative D call TRBD1 (5 bases). Germline V gives CDR1 MGHRA, CDR2 YSYEKL. This CDR3 contains 15 residues. Trimming stripped 0 bases from V and 3 bases from J, with 8 bases between. The DNA of the CDR3 is TGCGCCAGCAGCCAAGATAGGGGTGCTAATGAAAAACTGTTTTTT. This sequence encodes CASSQDRGANEKLFF.

The chain couples TRBV5-1 to TRBJ2-6; the match to TRBD1 covers 9 bases. J gave up 0 bases and V 4 bases, and 5 bases lay outside the gene matches. Germline V CDR1 and CDR2: SGHRS, YFSETQ. The CDR3 totals 17 residues. CDR3 in DNA: TGCGCCAGCAGCACAATGACAGGGGGCTCTGGGGCCAACGTCCTGACTTTC. Translating gives CASSTMTGGSGANVLTF.

The chain has TRBV4-2 and TRBJ1-3, with D hard to call. This CDR3 is 15 amino acids long. Looked up from germline, CDR1 is LGHNA and CDR2 is YNFKEQ. Trimming cost V 0 bases and J 0 bases, with 6 bases left between them. CDR3 in amino acids: CASSQDANSGNTIYF. Here the CDR3 DNA reads TGTGCCAGCAGCCAAGATGCGAACTCTGGAAACACCATATATTTT.

The chain has TRBV27 and TRBJ1-6, with TRBD1 matching 10 bases. The germline CDR1 and CDR2 sequences are MNHEY and SMNVEV (reference sequence). V dropped 0 bases and J dropped 1; count of bases not matched to a gene: 15. The CDR3 is 22 amino acids. This chain's CDR3 is CASSLSFGGQGRRESYNSPLHF. The CDR3 DNA sequence: TGTGCCAGCAGTTTATCTTTCGGGGGACAGGGGAGGCGGGAGTCCTATAATTCACCCCTCCACTTT.

In this sample, this clone turned up a few times. The chain recombines TRBV3-1 (or the pseudogene TRBV3-2) with TRBJ1-3, with a tentative D call TRBD1 (5 bases). The germline V gene encodes CDR1 LGHDT and CDR2 YNNKEL (reference sequence). The CDR3 loop spans 15 amino acids. V was trimmed by 1 base and J by 11 bases, leaving 18 bases between them. CDR3: CASSQVTGSRGAIYF. CDR3 nucleotide sequence: TGTGCCAGCAGCCAAGTCACGGGGTCGCGGGGGGCCATATATTTT.

The rearrangement joins TRBV4-2 to TRBJ2-7; 7 bases fit TRBD2. CDR1 LGHNA and CDR2 YNFKEQ come from the germline V gene. The length of the CDR3 is 15 residues. V was pared by 0 bases and J by 6 bases, with 8 bases of the junction left unmatched. In DNA, the CDR3 is TGTGCCAGCAGCCAAGATGGAGCGGGGCTCGGCGAGCAGTACTTC. Translation: CASSQDGAGLGEQYF.

This clone was picked up a small number of times. In DNA form, the CDR3 reads TGTGCCAGCAGTTTTGGGCAGGGGGCCGACGAGCAGTACTTC. Residues: CASSFGQGADEQYF. The chain has TRBV6-5 and TRBJ2-7; 8 bases align to TRBD1. The CDR3 contains 14 residues. The germline CDR1 and CDR2 sequences are MNHEY and SVGAGI. Trimming removed 4 bases from V and 5 bases from J; junction bases left unmatched: 7.

The chain recombines TRBV2 with TRBJ2-7, with TRBD1 matching 7 bases. The CDR3 covers 13 residues. The germline V gene encodes CDR1 SNHLY and CDR2 FYNNEI. V lost 4 bases to trimming and J lost 4 bases; unmatched junction nucleotides: 4. As DNA, the CDR3 is TGTGCCAGCAGTGTGACAGGGTTGTACGAGCAGTACTTC. It specifies CASSVTGLYEQYF.

The gene calls are TRBV27 and TRBJ2-5, with 8 nucleotides matching TRBD1. J was trimmed by 5 bases and V by 5 bases; bases with no gene match: 4. CDR1 and CDR2 (germline): MNHEY, SMNVEV (reference sequence). The CDR3 runs 13 residues. The CDR3 DNA follows: TGTGCCAGCAGTGTCAGACAGGGGGAGACCCAGTACTTC. This codes for CASSVRQGETQYF.